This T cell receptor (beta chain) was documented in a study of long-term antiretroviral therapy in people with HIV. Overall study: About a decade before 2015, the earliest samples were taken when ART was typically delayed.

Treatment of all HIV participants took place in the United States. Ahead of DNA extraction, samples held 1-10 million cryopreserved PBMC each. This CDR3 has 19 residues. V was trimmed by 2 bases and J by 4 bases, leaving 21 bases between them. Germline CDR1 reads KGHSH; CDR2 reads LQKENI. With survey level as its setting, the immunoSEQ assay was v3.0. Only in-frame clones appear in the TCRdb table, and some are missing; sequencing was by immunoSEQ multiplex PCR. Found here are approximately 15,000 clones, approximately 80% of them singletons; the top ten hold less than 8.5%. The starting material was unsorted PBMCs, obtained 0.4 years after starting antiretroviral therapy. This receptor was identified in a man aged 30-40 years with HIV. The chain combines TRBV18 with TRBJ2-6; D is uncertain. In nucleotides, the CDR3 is TGTGCCAGCTCACCATTGTCCCGGGCCTCAGTGTCCGGGGCCAACGTCCTGACTTTC. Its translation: CASSPLSRASVSGANVLTF.